Included here is one TCR beta chain sequence, with context. Its antigen is unidentified. Indicated time point: pre-sensitization, week 0. The treatment: therapeutic diphenylcyclopropenone sensitization with weekly scalp DPC. Venepuncture was done earlier than the placement of each patch test. These data belong to a study of human T cells and chemical hapten exposure. Study context: Chiefly female patients presented with alopecia areata, totalis or universalis. Whole-study findings and limits: Once DPC sensitization occurred, TCRs above 1 in 1000 frequency showed no change. The formation of large CDR3 similarity clusters by expanded TCRs significantly exceeded that of controls.

TCRdb itself ran the RACE reads through MiXCR, one entry per CDR3 protein. The top ten clones hold around 2.5% of a sample with roughly 260,000 distinct CDR3 sequences, about 9.4% of them seen once. The ends lost 3 bases at V and 10 bases at J; junction bases unmatched: 4. Germline values: CDR1 LNHDA, CDR2 SQIVND (reference sequence). This CDR3 is 14 amino acids long. The chain combines TRBV19 with TRBJ2-1; 12 bases are shared with TRBD2. The material was whole blood, obtained in connection with sensitization to the hapten diphenylcyclopropenone (DPC). The TCR comes from a woman aged 40-49 years with alopecia areata. Some clones in this sample may be carry-over from other donors' samples. CDR3 loop: CASSMTSGSVEQFF. CDR3 DNA sequence: TGTGCCAGTAGTATGACTAGCGGGAGTGTAGAGCAGTTCTTC.